This T cell receptor beta chain was recovered during a study of blood T cell repertoires in COVID-19. Study-wide context: The United States, Italy and Spain provided the acute and convalescent COVID-19 samples.

The germline V gene encodes CDR1 SGHTA and CDR2 FQGNSA. CDR3 size: 14 residues. The V gene lost 5 bases and the J gene lost 6 bases, with 15 bases spanning the gap. Produced via immunoSEQ multiplex PCR; TCRdb's table is partial and in-frame only. The table records about 81,000 clones, over 70% of them present only once. This receptor was identified in a woman in her 50s with acute or convalescent COVID-19. Source material: peripheral blood. The chain is built from TRBV7-2 and TRBJ2-3, with a possible D match to TRBD1 (5 bases). CDR3 residues: CASSPRRTSDTQYF. CDR3 sequence (DNA): TGTGCCAGCAGCCCTCGTAGGACATCGGATACGCAGTATTTT. Using reference TRBV7-2 and TRBJ2-3 for the parts outside the CDR3, the full variable domain is GAGVSQSPSNKVTEKGKDVELRCDPISGHTALYWYRQSLGQGLEFLIYFQGNSAPDKSGLPSDRFSAERTGGSVSTLTIQRTQQEDSAVYLCASSPRRTSDTQYFGPGTRLTVL.